This T cell receptor beta chain was sequenced during a study of cytomegalovirus exposure and HLA in healthy donors. Points on this clone: No antigen is known for it.

The PCR ran on 60 Vbeta and 13 Jbeta primers. Some clones are missing from TCRdb's copy, which holds only in-frame ones; the method was immunoSEQ multiplex PCR. The sample holds 150,000 or so clones, 75% seen once. Germline V gene sequence: CDR1 SGHTA, CDR2 FQGTGA. CDR3 length: 13 residues. Trimming left V 2 bases short and J 7 bases short, with 11 bases between. Overall study findings and caveats: Presence/absence analyses took donor sequencing depth as roughly uniform.

This sequence joins TRBV7-3 and TRBJ1-1; D uncertain. The origin of this receptor is a man in his forties or fifties in good health and CMV-seronegative. Sequencing input: PBMCs. CDR3 DNA sequence: TGTGCCAGCAGCTTATTGGGAGGAAGTGAAGCTTTCTTT. Its protein product is CASSLLGGSEAFF.